This T cell receptor (beta chain) was recorded in a study of a mutant IDH1 vaccine in newly diagnosed glioma. As for this clone: Its antigen is currently unknown.

Generated by immunoSEQ multiplex PCR, the TCRdb table keeps only in-frame clones and is missing some. Of 25,000 to 35,000 clones in the sample, less than 90% were seen once. Study outcomes and limitations: Immune responses induced by vaccination arose in about 93% of the patients. Pseudoprogression looked unconnected to shifts in top peripheral T cell clonotypes.

Indicated time point: week 23, last vaccination. One vaccine dose held 300 ug of mutant IDH1 20-mer peptide and came with topical imiquimod. Sequences were derived from PBMCs, sampled from a glioma patient whose treatment included an IDH1 peptide vaccine. This receptor was obtained from a woman aged 18-29 years with glioma.

CDR3 in DNA: TGTGCCAGCAGTTTAGGGGGTGGCCCCTACGAGCAGTACTTC. Its translation: CASSLGGGPYEQYF. The chain recombines TRBV27 with TRBJ2-7; possibly TRBD1 or TRBD2 for D (5 bases each). This CDR3 is 14 amino acids long. Germline V gene data show CDR1 as MNHEY and CDR2 as SMNVEV (reference sequence). Trimming stripped 2 bases from V and 2 bases from J, with 10 bases between.